Each of the 30 T cell receptor beta chains below was sequenced from the same sample in a study of early T cells in non-severe SARS-CoV-2 infection. TCRdb recomputed calls from the 5' RACE reads with MiXCR, one row per CDR3 protein. The sample consists of around 20,000 distinct CDR3 sequences, under 5% of them appearing once. Specimen: whole blood. The receptors here all came from an adult who was a healthcare worker with PCR-confirmed SARS-CoV-2 infection or an uninfected control (not recorded which).

This chain links TRBV6-1 with TRBJ2-4; the D gene could be TRBD1 or TRBD2 (5 bases each). CDR1 is MNHNS, CDR2 SASEGT, per germline. Trimming shortened V by 4 bases and J by 9 bases, and 13 bases separated the two germline ends. CDR3 length equals 13 residues. DNA for the CDR3: TGTGCCAGCAGTGTTCGGGACGCGGGCATTCAGTACTTC. Its protein is CASSVRDAGIQYF.

This clonotype is termed medium-sized. The chain uses TRBV7-2 and TRBJ2-5; D gene uncertain. The CDR3 runs 15 residues. Germline V gene lookup returns CDR1 SGHTA and CDR2 FQGNSA. V gave up 0 bases and J gave up 4 bases, with 12 bases separating them. CDR3 DNA sequence: TGTGCCAGCAGCTTAGCAGCGACTGGCGCAGAGACCCAGTACTTC. This sequence encodes CASSLAATGAETQYF.

By sample share, this clonotype is medium-sized (0.01 to 0.1%). V and J are TRBV5-1 and TRBJ1-2; D perhaps matches TRBD1 (5 bases). Germline-derived CDR1 and CDR2 are SGHRS and YFSETQ. V lost 5 bases and J lost 7, with 15 bases in between. This CDR3 spans 13 amino acids. As DNA, the CDR3 is TGCGCCAGCAGGACAGATGTTCGTGTTGGCTACACCTTC. Encoded protein: CASRTDVRVGYTF.

The table lists this clonotype with many counts. The chain combines TRBV12-3 or TRBV12-4 with TRBJ2-5, with 7 nucleotides matching TRBD1. The CDR3 has 13 residues. The ends lost 5 bases at V and 4 bases at J; junction bases unmatched: 4. CDR3 bases: TGTGCCAGCAGTACGGGACAGAGAGAGACCCAGTACTTC. Translating gives CASSTGQRETQYF.

This clonotype was seen repeatedly, ten times or more. The V gene is TRBV12-3 or TRBV12-4, the J gene TRBJ1-1; 9 nucleotides align to TRBD1. This CDR3 has 14 amino acids. Trimming took 2 bases from V and 8 from J; bases not matched to a gene: 6. The CDR3 loop reads CASSLLQGAREAFF. The CDR3 region has the DNA TGTGCCAGCAGTTTACTACAGGGGGCAAGAGAAGCTTTCTTT.

This clonotype was detected ten times or more. This chain connects TRBV6-4 to TRBJ1-1; TRBD1 agrees at 9 bases. J was trimmed by 1 base and V by 6 bases; bases with no gene match: 9. There are 16 residues in the CDR3. Germline V gene sequence: CDR1 MRHNA, CDR2 SNTAGT. CDR3 loop: CASSATGGFTNTEAFF. The CDR3 nucleotides read TGTGCCAGCAGCGCGACAGGGGGGTTCACGAACACTGAAGCTTTCTTT.

This clonotype came up many times. This chain connects TRBV18 to TRBJ2-6; maybe TRBD1 (6 bases). The CDR3 consists of 17 residues. V lost 0 bases and J 2 bases, leaving 11 bases between the germline ends. CDR1 KGHSH and CDR2 LQKENI come from the germline V gene. The CDR3: CASSPPRGRAGANVLTF. The DNA of the CDR3 is TGTGCCAGCTCACCACCCAGGGGACGAGCTGGGGCCAACGTCCTGACTTTC. The variable domain in full, completed from reference TRBV18 and TRBJ2-6, reads NAGVMQNPRHLVRRRGQEARLRCSPMKGHSHVYWYRQLPEEGLKFMVYLQKENIIDESGMPKERFSAEFPKEGPSILRIQQVVRGDSAAYFCASSPPRGRAGANVLTFGAGSRLTVL.

This clonotype has only a few counts. The chain has TRBV6-6 and TRBJ1-2; 9 bases are shared with TRBD1. Germline lookup yields CDR1 MNHNY and CDR2 SVGAGI (reference sequence). Losses at the gene ends were 5 bases for V and 0 bases for J; bases not matched to a gene: 4. This CDR3 has 15 residues. The CDR3 sequence is CASSLRQGANYGYTF. The CDR3 nucleotides read TGTGCCAGCAGTCTGCGACAGGGGGCTAACTATGGCTACACCTTC.

V gene TRBV12-3 or TRBV12-4 combines with J gene TRBJ1-2; D unresolved. Trimming removed 7 bases from V and 4 bases from J, with 13 bases in between. The CDR3 sequence is 13 residues long. CDR3 loop: CASTERKLYGYTF. The DNA for the CDR3 is TGTGCCAGCACGGAACGGAAACTCTATGGCTACACCTTC.

This clonotype qualifies as medium-sized (0.01 to 0.1%). The rearrangement links TRBV11-3 to TRBJ2-1; D is unclear. The CDR3 is made up of 13 amino acids. Looked up from germline, CDR1 is SGHNT and CDR2 is YENEEA. V lost 5 bases and J lost 4, with 9 bases in between. The DNA of the CDR3 is TGTGCCAGCAGCCCCGCGAGGTACAATGAGCAGTTCTTC. It is translated as CASSPARYNEQFF.

This clonotype was picked up many times. The rearrangement joins TRBV5-6 to TRBJ2-2, with a tentative D call TRBD2 (6 bases). Per the germline V gene, CDR1 is SGHDT and CDR2 is YYEEEE. The V and J ends lost 4 bases and 7 bases respectively, with 14 bases between them. The length of the CDR3 is 14 residues. The CDR3 DNA reads TGTGCCAGCAGCCGACGACTAGTGGTCGGGGAGCTGTTTTTT. Translation gives CASSRRLVVGELFF.

In its sample, this clonotype ranks as medium-sized. This chain connects TRBV5-1 to TRBJ2-3; TRBD2 is a possible D gene (5 bases). Germline CDR1 SGHRS, CDR2 YFSETQ. There are 15 residues in the CDR3. V lost 0 bases, J lost 2 bases, and 10 bases lay in between. The DNA of the CDR3 is TGCGCCAGCAGCTTGGATCCGGGGATCACAGATACGCAGTATTTT. Its translation is CASSLDPGITDTQYF.

This clonotype was counted only a few times. The chain links TRBV19 to TRBJ2-5; D is possibly TRBD1 (5 bases). Germline CDR1 is LNHDA and CDR2 is SQIVND (reference sequence). Trimming cost V 6 bases and J 1 base, with 12 bases left between them. The CDR3 is 14 amino acids. The CDR3 coding sequence is TGTGCCAGTAGGGAGCAGGACACCCAAGAGACCCAGTACTTC. Amino acids: CASREQDTQETQYF.

This clonotype was observed at least ten times. This chain joins TRBV7-2 and TRBJ1-2; 7 nucleotides align to TRBD1. The CDR3 is made up of 17 amino acids. From germline, CDR1 is SGHTA and CDR2 FQGNSA. The V and J ends lost 5 bases and 0 bases, in that order; junction bases with no gene match: 12. This CDR3 is CASSPHRQGRPNYGYTF. The CDR3 nucleotides are TGTGCCAGCAGCCCGCACCGACAGGGCCGGCCTAACTATGGCTACACCTTC.

This clonotype has at least ten counts. The chain recombines TRBV18 with TRBJ2-7; 10 bases fit TRBD1. Germline V gene data show CDR1 as KGHSH and CDR2 as LQKENI. Trimming removed 4 bases from V and 2 bases from J; junction bases left unmatched: 14. The CDR3 has 18 residues. CDR3 DNA: TGTGCCAGCTCACTTCGGGTGCTCGGGACAGGGGAAGCCTACGAGCAGTACTTC. It encodes CASSLRVLGTGEAYEQYF.

The gene calls are TRBV6-1 and TRBJ1-6; the D gene is possibly TRBD1 (6 bases). The CDR3 extends over 13 amino acids. Germline V CDR1 and CDR2: MNHNS, SASEGT. Between the trimmed V and J ends, which lost 7 bases and 13 bases, there was a span of 17 bases. In nucleotides, the CDR3 is TGTGCCAGCACCCAGGGGAGGATCAACCCCCTCCACTTT. Amino acid sequence: CASTQGRINPLHF.

The chain uses TRBV6-6 and TRBJ2-7, with D uncertain. V was clipped by 2 bases and J by 1 base, with 15 bases between them. The CDR3 spans 16 residues. Germline CDR1 reads MNHNY; CDR2 reads SVGAGI (reference sequence). The chain's CDR3 is CASSYHRLRRSYEQYF. The CDR3 DNA reads as TGTGCCAGCAGTTACCACCGCCTGAGGAGATCCTACGAGCAGTACTTC.

This clonotype showed up just a few times. The chain joins TRBV20-1 to TRBJ1-6, with D unresolved. The CDR3 spans 13 residues. Between the trimmed V and J ends, which lost 3 bases and 10 bases, there was a span of 13 bases. Germline V CDR1 and CDR2: DFQATT, SNEGSKA (reference sequence). The CDR3 region is CSASGGYVSPLHF. The CDR3 DNA is TGCAGTGCTAGTGGTGGGTATGTCTCACCCCTCCACTTT.

This clonotype was found many times. The genes are TRBV7-2 and TRBJ1-1; possibly TRBD1 for D (6 bases). Germline lookup yields CDR1 SGHTA and CDR2 FQGNSA. V lost 2 bases, J lost 8 bases, and 15 bases lay in between. This CDR3 region has 14 residues. The CDR3, as DNA: TGTGCCAGCAGCTTAAGGTGGGACATACCGGAAGCTTTCTTT. As protein: CASSLRWDIPEAFF.

This clonotype has ten or more counts. This chain joins TRBV29-1 and TRBJ1-1, with a weak D call TRBD1 (5 bases). V dropped 4 bases and J dropped 4 bases, with 13 bases sitting between them. The CDR3 runs 13 residues. Per germline, CDR1 SQVTM and CDR2 ANQGSEA. CDR3 nucleotides: TGCAGCGTTGTAGTAGGGGTGAGCACTGAAGCTTTCTTT. This translates into CSVVVGVSTEAFF. Supplemented by reference TRBV29-1 and TRBJ1-1, the full variable domain reads SAVISQKPSRDICQRGTSLTIQCQVDSQVTMMFWYRQQPGQSLTLIATANQGSEATYESGFVIDKFPISRPNLTFSTLTVSNMSPEDSSIYLCSVVVGVSTEAFFGQGTRLTVV.

The chain couples TRBV5-1 to TRBJ2-7; D possibly corresponds to TRBD1 (5 bases). Looked up from germline, CDR1 is SGHRS and CDR2 is YFSETQ. The V and J ends lost 0 bases and 6 bases respectively, with 13 bases between them. This CDR3 comprises 14 residues. This CDR3 is CASSLAILGREQYF. CDR3 bases: TGCGCCAGCAGCTTGGCCATTTTGGGGCGCGAGCAGTACTTC. Filled out from reference TRBV5-1 and TRBJ2-7, the complete variable domain reads KAGVTQTPRYLIKTRGQQVTLSCSPISGHRSVSWYQQTPGQGLQFLFEYFSETQRNKGNFPGRFSGRQFSNSRSEMNVSTLELGDSALYLCASSLAILGREQYFGPGTRLTVT.

This clonotype was found many times. V and J are TRBV7-9 and TRBJ2-7; TRBD1 matches at 9 bases. CDR1 and CDR2 (germline): SEHNR, FQNEAQ (reference sequence). CDR3 size: 14 residues. Losses at the gene ends were 5 bases for V and 3 bases for J; bases not matched to a gene: 5. The CDR3 nucleotides read TGTGCCAGCAGCGGACAGGGGAGCTACTACGAGCAGTACTTC. This sequence encodes CASSGQGSYYEQYF.

This clonotype was observed at least ten times. V is TRBV18 and J is TRBJ2-3; TRBD1 agrees at 9 bases. CDR3 length: 18 residues. Germline trimming cut 2 bases from V and 2 bases from J; bases unmatched to any gene: 11. Germline V gene sequence: CDR1 KGHSH, CDR2 LQKENI. The chain's CDR3 is CASSPNPMGQGFTDTQYF. In nucleotides, the CDR3 is TGTGCCAGCTCACCAAATCCCATGGGACAGGGTTTCACAGATACGCAGTATTTT.

This clonotype has ten or more counts. The V gene is TRBV29-1, the J gene TRBJ1-5; D remains ambiguous. V lost 6 bases, J lost 1 base, and 7 bases lay in between. The CDR3 totals 12 residues. Germline CDR1 and CDR2: SQVTM and ANQGSEA. This CDR3 reads CSVGGSNQPQHF. In DNA, the CDR3 is TGCAGCGTCGGCGGGAGCAATCAGCCCCAGCATTTT.

This clonotype was seen at least ten times. The CDR3, as DNA: TGTGCCAGCAGTCCCTGGGAGGGAGCGGGTAATCAGCCCCAGCATTTT. Its protein product is CASSPWEGAGNQPQHF. V usage is TRBV6-5 and J usage is TRBJ1-5; no reliable D call. V was cut by 5 bases and J by 4 bases, with 18 bases left in between. Germline CDR1 MNHEY, CDR2 SVGAGI. This CDR3 has 16 amino acids.

This clonotype has ten or more counts. The chain uses TRBV20-1 and TRBJ2-5; D is ambiguous. The CDR3 consists of 11 residues. Trimming left V 4 bases short and J 5 bases short, with 8 bases between. Germline CDR1 is DFQATT and CDR2 is SNEGSKA (reference sequence). The CDR3 protein is CSANFGETQYF. For the CDR3, the DNA is TGCAGTGCTAATTTCGGGGAGACCCAGTACTTC.

This clonotype was observed many times. The chain recombines TRBV7-3 with TRBJ2-5; D gene uncertain. CDR1 and CDR2 from the germline V gene are SGHTA and FQGTGA. V lost 2 bases and J 1 base, leaving 11 bases between the germline ends. The CDR3 has 15 amino acids. The DNA for the CDR3 is TGTGCCAGCAGCTTATTTGGAGCCAGCCAAGAGACCCAGTACTTC. Its protein is CASSLFGASQETQYF.

The sample holds many counts of this clonotype. The chain combines TRBV5-1 with TRBJ1-5, with 9 bases aligning to TRBD1. This CDR3 spans 18 amino acids. Germline loops: CDR1 SGHRS, CDR2 YFSETQ. V shed 4 bases and J 2 bases; nucleotides not matched to a gene: 13. The CDR3 sequence: CASSPSGQGEGGNQPQHF. As DNA, the CDR3 is TGCGCCAGCAGCCCTTCGGGACAGGGCGAGGGTGGCAATCAGCCCCAGCATTTT.

The sample holds a few counts of this clonotype. The chain employs TRBV4-1 and TRBJ1-2, with D perhaps TRBD1 (6 bases). Germline CDR1 MGHRA, CDR2 YSYEKL. The CDR3 loop spans 15 amino acids. V lost 3 bases and J 4 bases, leaving 15 bases between the germline ends. The chain's CDR3 is CASSHLSQGIYGYTF. DNA of the CDR3: TGCGCCAGCAGCCACCTTTCACAGGGAATCTATGGCTACACCTTC.

This clonotype is labeled as medium-sized. The rearrangement joins TRBV18 to TRBJ1-4, with D perhaps TRBD1 (5 bases). This CDR3 comprises 14 residues. Germline assignment: CDR1 KGHSH and CDR2 LQKENI. Trimming removed 3 bases at V and 6 bases at J, with 11 bases between. CDR3 sequence: CASSPGTVDEKLFF. The CDR3 DNA reads TGTGCCAGCTCACCCGGGACGGTGGATGAAAAACTGTTTTTT.